Listed below are T cell receptor beta chains from one sample, sequenced in a study of early T cells in non-severe SARS-CoV-2 infection. One entry per CDR3 protein results from TCRdb running MiXCR on the 5' RACE reads. Of roughly 51,000 distinct CDR3 sequences in the sample, about 6% were seen once. Sample: whole blood, taken at baseline. Source of these receptors: an adult who was a healthcare worker with PCR-confirmed SARS-CoV-2 infection or an uninfected control (not recorded which). Both conserved end residues are part of each CDR3. D genes are given only for firm matches. For some rows the clone size is stated as once, few or many, or as a class when expanded; others skip it.

TRBV15	many	TRBJ1-2	TRBD1	TGTGCCACCAGCACAACAGGGGCAGGCTATGGCTACACCTTC	CATSTTGAGYGYTF
TRBV11-3	.	TRBJ2-1	.	TGTGCCAGCAGCTTAAGAACGGGACAAACCGCGTCTAATGAGCAGTTCTTC	CASSLRTGQTASNEQFF
TRBV19	many	TRBJ1-2	TRBD1	TGTGCCACCGCGGATCGGGACAGACTTAACTATGGCTACACCTTC	CATADRDRLNYGYTF
TRBV6-5	many	TRBJ1-2	TRBD1	TGTGCCAGCACGTCAGGGGGCGGTAACCCTCGTGGCTACACCTTC	CASTSGGGNPRGYTF
TRBV7-2	many	TRBJ2-5	.	TGTGCCAGCAGCTTAGCTCGGGCAGAGACCCAGTACTTC	CASSLARAETQYF
TRBV7-2	few	TRBJ2-5	TRBD1	TGTGCCAGCAGCTCGAGGGGGCCCCAAGAGACCCAGTACTTC	CASSSRGPQETQYF
TRBV20-1	many	TRBJ2-7	TRBD1	TGCAGTGCTAGAGGAGTAGGGGGCTCCGACGAGCAGTACTTC	CSARGVGGSDEQYF
TRBV4-3	many	TRBJ2-7	.	TGCGCCAGCAGCCAAGATTCGGGGGTGATCTACGAGCAGTACTTC	CASSQDSGVIYEQYF
TRBV6-2/TRBV6-3	.	TRBJ2-3	TRBD2	TGTGCCAGCAGTTACCTACGACTAGCGGTCGCAGATACGCAGTATTTT	CASSYLRLAVADTQYF
TRBV7-7	many	TRBJ2-1	TRBD2	TGTGCTAGCAGCCCCCTCGGGGAGGGGCGAGACAATGAGCAGTTCTTC	CASSPLGEGRDNEQFF
TRBV7-8	few	TRBJ2-1	.	TGTGCCAGCAGCTTAGGGGATGAGCAGTTCTTC	CASSLGDEQFF
TRBV19	many	TRBJ1-4	TRBD1	TGTGCCAGTAGTATGGGGACAGGTTTTGAAAAACTGTTTTTT	CASSMGTGFEKLFF
TRBV7-9	few	TRBJ2-1	TRBD2	TGTGCCAGCAGCTTCTTGGCGGGGGTTTCGGACAATGAGCAGTTCTTC	CASSFLAGVSDNEQFF
TRBV6-5	.	TRBJ2-1	TRBD1	TGTGCCAGCAGGCGGACAGGGGGCTCCTACAATGAGCAGTTCTTC	CASRRTGGSYNEQFF
TRBV20-1	many	TRBJ1-2	TRBD1	TGCAGTGCTAGAAGGACAGGGGATGGCTACACCTTC	CSARRTGDGYTF
TRBV10-3	few	TRBJ2-3	.	TGTGCCATCAGTGTCGTCCGGAGCACAGATACGCAGTATTTT	CAISVVRSTDTQYF
TRBV7-6	many	TRBJ2-1	TRBD2	TGTGCCAGCAGCTTAGGGGCTAGCGGCCGTTATGATGAGCAGTTCTTC	CASSLGASGRYDEQFF
TRBV6-5	many	TRBJ1-1	.	TGTGCCACCTTACTACGGGGGAACACTGAAGCTTTCTTT	CATLLRGNTEAFF
TRBV4-3	many	TRBJ2-3	.	TGCGCCAGCAGCCAGGGAACTACGCAGTATTTT	CASSQGTTQYF
TRBV7-2	many	TRBJ2-7	.	TGTGCCAGCAGCCGCCCGACAGACCCTCAGGACTACGAGCAGTACTTC	CASSRPTDPQDYEQYF
TRBV29-1	few	TRBJ2-7	TRBD1	TGCAGCGTTGTAGGGACAGGGTCGGGCAATTCCGAGCAGTACTTC	CSVVGTGSGNSEQYF
TRBV20-1	many	TRBJ1-5	TRBD1	TGCAGTGCCGGCCGGGACAGGGGGAATCAGCCCCAGCATTTT	CSAGRDRGNQPQHF
TRBV12-3/TRBV12-4	many	TRBJ2-1	TRBD2	TGTGCCAGCAGTTCCCGGACTAGCGGGGGGGTTTTTTCCTACAATGAGCAGTTCTTC	CASSSRTSGGVFSYNEQFF
TRBV11-2	many	TRBJ1-2	TRBD1	TGTGCCAGCAGCTTAGCGATAAAGGGGGCGAGAGATGGCTACACCTTC	CASSLAIKGARDGYTF
TRBV20-1	many	TRBJ1-1	TRBD1	TGCAGTGCTGAGGCCCACAGGGGCGCTGAAGCTTTCTTT	CSAEAHRGAEAFF
TRBV13	many	TRBJ2-5	.	TGTGCCAGCAGCTCGGGAGGACAGCAAGAGACCCAGTACTTC	CASSSGGQQETQYF
TRBV4-2	many	TRBJ1-6	.	TGTGCCAGCAGCCAAGATGGGGGACTCTATAATTCACCCCTCCACTTT	CASSQDGGLYNSPLHF
TRBV7-6	many	TRBJ2-1	TRBD2	TGTGCCAGCAGCTTAGCTCAGCGGGGAGCTATCTACAATGAGCAGTTCTTC	CASSLAQRGAIYNEQFF
TRBV10-3	few	TRBJ1-6	TRBD1	TGTGCCATCGGGACAGGGTTAAATTCACCCCTCCACTTT	CAIGTGLNSPLHF
TRBV20-1	many	TRBJ1-2	.	TGCAGTGCTAGGATGGCGAGGCCGGCAGGCTATGGCTACACCTTC	CSARMARPAGYGYTF
TRBV7-9	many	TRBJ2-2	TRBD2	TGTGCCAGCAGCTCTCCCTGGACTAGCGGTGGGACCGGGGAGCTGTTTTTT	CASSSPWTSGGTGELFF
TRBV4-3	many	TRBJ2-3	TRBD2	TGCGCCAGCAGCCTCGACAATAGCGGGGGGGCGGATACGCAGTATTTT	CASSLDNSGGADTQYF
TRBV7-9	many	TRBJ1-1	TRBD1	TGTGCCAGCAGCTTCGGGGTCGCTAGGGACAGCCCGAACACTGAAGCTTTCTTT	CASSFGVARDSPNTEAFF
TRBV18	.	TRBJ2-2	TRBD2	TGTGCCAGCTCCCTTGCCACTAGCGTGAACACCGGGGAGCTGTTTTTT	CASSLATSVNTGELFF
TRBV20-1	few	TRBJ2-1	.	TGCAGTGCCCGGCCGTACAATGAGCAGTTCTTC	CSARPYNEQFF
TRBV27	many	TRBJ2-3	.	TGTGCCAGCAGGGTGGGACTCAGCACAGATACGCAGTATTTT	CASRVGLSTDTQYF
TRBV7-2	.	TRBJ2-4	.	TGTGCCAGCAGCATGGATCTAGCCAAAAACATTCAGTACTTC	CASSMDLAKNIQYF
TRBV5-1	few	TRBJ2-5	.	TGCGCCAGCAACCCCGGGACGTCGCAAGAGACCCAGTACTTC	CASNPGTSQETQYF
TRBV7-6	.	TRBJ1-4	.	TGTGCCAGCAGCTTAGGGCAGTCAAATGAAAAACTGTTTTTT	CASSLGQSNEKLFF